Listed here are 15 T cell receptor beta chains from one sample, sequenced in a study of T cells in women clearing cervical HPV infection. The data were produced by immunoSEQ multiplex PCR, yet TCRdb's version contains in-frame clones alone and is incomplete. Recorded here are tens of thousands of clones; the top ten clones represent 12%. The specimen was blood buffy coat. These receptors were taken from a woman aged 18 to 75 with a cervical HPV16 infection that either progressed to CIN3+ or cleared (not recorded which).

A word on this clone: The observed sequence ends 3 residues before the CDR3 terminus, with the missing tail filled in from the germline J gene. The chain carries TRBV5-1 and TRBJ1-5; weak D call: TRBD1 (5 bases). Germline V gene data show CDR1 as SGHRS and CDR2 as YFSETQ. V dropped 0 bases and J dropped 6 bases, with 13 bases sitting between them. The CDR3 totals 15 residues. CDR3 DNA, as far as it was read: TGCGCCAGCAGCTTGGGGACGTCCGGGGGTCAGCCC. Translating it yields CASSLGTSGGQP. The complete CDR3 sequence is CASSLGTSGGQPQHF.

A remark on this clone: The missing CDR3 end, 3 residues past where the read stops, is filled in from the germline J gene. V gene TRBV19 combines with J gene TRBJ2-5, with 8 bases lining up with TRBD1. V shed 5 bases, J shed 4 bases, and the junction held 12 bases outside the gene matches. Germline V CDR1 and CDR2: LNHDA, SQIVND (reference sequence). The CDR3 is 16 amino acids. Partial CDR3 DNA: TGTGCCAGTAGTCTAGGACAGGACAGGGACGTAGAGACC. Translated: CASSLGQDRDVET. The full CDR3 sequence reads CASSLGQDRDVETQYF.

Comment on this clone: The DNA ends 3 residues before the CDR3 does, and the rest of the CDR3 is filled in from the germline J gene. The chain is built from TRBV30 and TRBJ2-4, with TRBD2 identical over 7 bases. Germline V gene lookup returns CDR1 GTSNPN and CDR2 SVGIG (reference sequence). There are 14 residues in the CDR3. Here the CDR3 reads CAWTAANGDYGQYF. The part of the CDR3 DNA that was read is TGTGCCTGGACCGCCGCTAACGGGGACTATGGT.

A note on this clone: The DNA ends 3 residues before the CDR3 does, and the rest of the CDR3 is filled in from the germline J gene. This chain joins TRBV20-1 and TRBJ2-3, with D tentatively TRBD2 (6 bases). The CDR3 runs to 15 residues. Germline lookup yields CDR1 DFQATT and CDR2 SNEGSKA (reference sequence). V lost 4 bases and J 0 bases, leaving 14 bases between the germline ends. CDR3 DNA (partial): TGCAGTGCTATCCGAAACGGGGGAAGCACAGATACG. The encoded protein is CSAIRNGGSTDT. The full CDR3 protein is CSAIRNGGSTDTQYF.

Turning to this clone: The observed sequence ends 3 residues before the CDR3 terminus, with the missing tail filled in from the germline J gene. The chain has TRBV7-3 and TRBJ2-1; D is possibly TRBD2 (5 bases). The CDR3 runs 13 residues. V was pared by 5 bases and J by 8 bases, with 13 bases between. In germline, CDR1 is SGHTA, CDR2 FQGTGA. The sequenced CDR3 bases are TGTGCCAGCAGCACAAGAGGGTTCGATGAG. It translates to CASSTRGFDE. The full CDR3 sequence reads CASSTRGFDEQFF.

As for this clone: The read halts 3 residues ahead of the CDR3 end, with the missing end drawn from the germline J gene. V is TRBV20-1 and J is TRBJ2-7, with 7 bases lining up with TRBD2. Germline V gives CDR1 DFQATT, CDR2 SNEGSKA (reference sequence). This CDR3 region has 14 residues. Losses at the gene ends were 6 bases for V and 4 bases for J; bases not matched to a gene: 12. The DNA read from the CDR3 is TGCAGTGCACTAAGAGCGGGAAAGTCGTACGAG. Protein: CSALRAGKSYE. The entire CDR3 sequence reads CSALRAGKSYEQYF.

As concerns this clone: The observed sequence ends 3 residues before the CDR3 terminus, with the missing tail filled in from the germline J gene. The J gene is TRBJ2-7, the V gene TRBV28, with D hard to call. This CDR3 is 13 amino acids long. V lost 7 bases, J lost 0 bases, and 10 bases lay in between. The germline V gene encodes CDR1 MDHEN and CDR2 SYDVKM. CDR3 sequence: CASTDSRSYEQYF. CDR3 DNA, as far as it was read: TGTGCCAGCACAGATTCACGCTCCTACGAG.

As regards this clone: The read halts 3 residues ahead of the CDR3 end, with the missing end drawn from the germline J gene. This chain links TRBV5-1 with TRBJ1-2, with 9 positions matching TRBD1. The ends lost 4 bases at V and 5 bases at J; junction bases unmatched: 6. Germline lookup yields CDR1 SGHRS and CDR2 YFSETQ. This CDR3 is 14 amino acids long. CDR3 amino acids: CASSPGQGIYGYTF. The sequenced CDR3 bases are TGCGCCAGCAGCCCCGGACAGGGGATATATGGC.

A word on this clone: The read halts 3 residues ahead of the CDR3 end, with the missing end drawn from the germline J gene. The chain joins TRBV5-1 to TRBJ2-2; 9 nucleotides align to TRBD1. The V gene's germline CDR1 is SGHRS and CDR2 YFSETQ. CDR3 length: 17 amino acids. The covered CDR3 bases are TGCGCCAGCACAAACCGGGACAGGGTGGGTTGGGCTGAAAAG. It encodes CASTNRDRVGWAEK. The entire CDR3 protein is CASTNRDRVGWAEKLFF.

In the case of this clone: The read ends 3 residues before the CDR3 terminus; that terminus is restored from the germline J gene. The chain has TRBV30 and TRBJ1-6; D not resolved. This CDR3 comprises 15 residues. From germline, CDR1 is GTSNPN and CDR2 SVGIG (reference sequence). The V end lost 1 base, the J end lost 0 bases, and 7 bases lay between the germline ends. The CDR3 loop is CAWSDRGSYNSPLHF. The CDR3 bases that were read are TGTGCCTGGAGTGATCGCGGCTCCTATAATTCACCC.

For this clone: The CDR3 extends 3 residues past the end of the read, so its final part is completed from the germline J gene. V gene TRBV18 combines with J gene TRBJ2-2; D might be TRBD2 (7 bases). Germline-derived CDR1 and CDR2 are KGHSH and LQKENI. The CDR3 loop spans 14 amino acids. CDR3 bases read: TGTGCCAGCTCACCGGGGGGGCGTAATGAAAAG. Translating gives CASSPGGRNEK. The entire CDR3 sequence reads CASSPGGRNEKLFF. The complete variable domain, with remaining parts taken from reference TRBV18 and TRBJ2-2, reads NAGVMQNPRHLVRRRGQEARLRCSPMKGHSHVYWYRQLPEEGLKFMVYLQKENIIDESGMPKERFSAEFPKEGPSILRIQQVVRGDSAAYFCASSPGGRNEKLFFGEGSRLTVL.

A word on this clone: From the germline J gene comes the end of the CDR3, since the read stops 3 residues before it. The V call is TRBV2, the J call TRBJ2-7; the D call may be TRBD1 or TRBD2 (5 bases each). The CDR3 spans 12 residues. V was shortened by 10 bases and J by 2 bases, with 12 bases between the two germline ends. Germline assignment: CDR1 SNHLY and CDR2 FYNNEI. The covered CDR3 bases are TGTGCCACAGGCCAGGGAGCCTACGAG. Encoded protein: CATGQGAYE. The entire CDR3 sequence reads CATGQGAYEQYF.

On this clone itself: Coverage ceases 3 residues before the CDR3 finishes, and the germline J gene fills in the end. The chain joins TRBV30 to TRBJ2-2, with TRBD2 as a possible D gene (5 bases). CDR3 length: 13 amino acids. Per germline, CDR1 GTSNPN and CDR2 SVGIG (reference sequence). The sequenced part of the CDR3 DNA is TGTGCCTTACGGGCCCTAGCTAATGAAAAG. Translating it yields CALRALANEK. The entire CDR3 reads CALRALANEKLFF. Drawing the rest from reference TRBV30 and TRBJ2-2, the complete variable domain is SQTIHQWPATLVQPVGSPLSLECTVEGTSNPNLYWYRQAAGRGLQLLFYSVGIGQISSEVPQNLSASRPQDRQFILSSKKLLLSDSGFYLCALRALANEKLFFGEGSRLTVL.

Concerning this clone itself: The read finishes 3 residues shy of the CDR3 end, and the germline J gene is used to complete it. The rearrangement links TRBV6-2 or TRBV6-3 to TRBJ1-2; perhaps TRBD1 as D (5 bases). From germline, CDR1 is MNHEY and CDR2 SVGEGT. The CDR3 runs to 17 residues. CDR3 loop: CASSLQGSNHISYDYTF. Partial CDR3 DNA: TGTGCCAGCAGCCTGCAGGGATCCAACCATATCTCCTACGAC.

A note on this clone: The sequence runs out 3 residues before the end of the CDR3; the remainder is reconstructed from the germline J gene. This chain joins TRBV23-1 and TRBJ2-2; 9 bases are a match to TRBD1. TRBV23-1 is recorded as an ORF, its role being uncertain. The CDR3 totals 21 residues. CDR3 protein: CASSQLGRGQGPGNDNSPLFF. The DNA read from the CDR3 is TGCGCCAGCAGTCAATTGGGACGGGGACAGGGTCCTGGCAATGACAATTCACCG.